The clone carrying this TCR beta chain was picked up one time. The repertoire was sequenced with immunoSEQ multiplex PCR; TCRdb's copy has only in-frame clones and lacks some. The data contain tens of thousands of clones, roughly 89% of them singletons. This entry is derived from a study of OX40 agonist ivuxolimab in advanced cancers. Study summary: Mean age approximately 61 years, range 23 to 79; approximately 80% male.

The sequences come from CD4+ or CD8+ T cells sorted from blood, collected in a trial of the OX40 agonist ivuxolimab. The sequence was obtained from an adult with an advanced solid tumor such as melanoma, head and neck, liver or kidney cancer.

CDR3 sequence: CASSYSAGGPNTQYF. For the CDR3, the DNA is TGTGCCAGCAGCTATTCGGCGGGGGGGCCGAATACGCAGTATTTT. This chain links TRBV7-3 with TRBJ2-3; 9 bases agree with TRBD2. Per the germline V gene, CDR1 is SGHTA and CDR2 is FQGTGA. V shed 4 bases, J shed 7 bases, and the junction held 9 bases outside the gene matches. This CDR3 comprises 15 residues. Using reference TRBV7-3 and TRBJ2-3 for the parts outside the CDR3, the full variable domain is GAGVSQTPSNKVTEKGKYVELRCDPISGHTALYWYRQSLGQGPEFLIYFQGTGAADDSGLPNDRFFAVRPEGSVSTLKIQRTERGDSAVYLCASSYSAGGPNTQYFGPGTRLTVL.